This TCR beta chain was obtained from a study of OX40 agonist ivuxolimab in advanced cancers. About the study: Patients in dose escalation had liver, melanoma, kidney or head and neck cancers. The mean age was about 61 years, ranging from about 23 to 85, with less than 90% of participants male.

Whole-study findings and limits: In CD8+ T cells, expanded clones were on average more numerous than in CD4+. At doses 0.1 to 3.0 mg/kg, CD4+ and CD8+ clones expanded.

Germline V gene data show CDR1 as SNHLY and CDR2 as FYNNEI. The J segment lost 10 bases and the V segment lost 8 bases, leaving 9 bases of the junction unmatched. The CDR3 spans 15 residues. Sequencing used immunoSEQ multiplex PCR; TCRdb keeps in-frame clones, though not all of them. The sample lists about 64,000 clones, approximately 80% seen once, with 4% to 5% in the top ten. About this clone itself: Its specificity is not known.

The sequence was obtained from an adult with an advanced solid tumor such as melanoma, head and neck, liver or kidney cancer. J is TRBJ2-1 and V is TRBV2; 15 bases match TRBD2. Sequenced material: CD4+ or CD8+ T cells sorted from blood, taken in a trial of the OX40 agonist ivuxolimab. CDR3 DNA sequence: TGTGCCAGCTGCCGGACTAGCGGGAGGGGAAACGAGCAGTTCTTC. Residues: CASCRTSGRGNEQFF.